This T cell receptor (beta chain) was recovered during a study of T-cell memory formation after mild COVID-19. Looking at the study overall: TCR clusters were mostly confined to one donor each.

To note about this clonotype: What it recognizes is unknown.

Overall study results and limits: Later expanders leaned CD4+, whereas clones that contracted between day 15 and 85 were balanced CD4/CD8. Mostly located in CM and EM were contracting CD4+ clones, with contracting CD8+ clones located in EMRA. Among clones peaking at day 37 in the second wave, SARS-CoV-2 specificity remained unconfirmed.

TCRdb independently ran MiXCR on the 5' RACE reads; one entry per CDR3 protein. The sample holds around 300,000 distinct CDR3 sequences, approximately 15% seen once. The CDR3 spans 17 residues. Trimming left V 2 bases short and J 5 bases short, with 20 bases between. Per the germline V gene, CDR1 is SGHDT and CDR2 is YYEEEE. This TCR came from a young man who had mild COVID-19 (a few samples of this study predate the infection). Cell type and time point are not known. Sample: PBMCs or a T cell subset sorted from them (not recorded which). The chain is built from TRBV5-6 and TRBJ2-1; TRBD1 is a possible D gene (6 bases). The CDR3 nucleotides are TGTGCCAGCAGCTTTGGGACGGACAGATACACTAACAATGAGCAGTTCTTC. Its protein is CASSFGTDRYTNNEQFF.